The source of this TCR beta chain is a study of T cells in localized non-small cell lung cancer. A note on this clone: The antigen remains unidentified.

Findings of the study overall: Tumor samples were not multi-region, leaving intratumor heterogeneity unexcluded. Increased T cell density in blood showed an association with longer overall survival. When the top 100 tumor clones were examined, a median approximately 62 of them also appeared in the adjacent lung, which was paired and uninvolved.

TCRdb's table, derived via immunoSEQ multiplex PCR, lists solely in-frame clones and lacks some. This sample yields under 35,000 clones, of which approximately 90% are seen a single time; roughly 27% belongs to the top ten. The CDR3 has 15 residues. V dropped 0 bases and J dropped 3 bases, with 11 bases sitting between them. CDR1 is MNHEY and CDR2 is SVGAGI in the germline V gene. The sequence was obtained from an older female donor with stage I lung adenocarcinoma. The starting material was peripheral blood, obtained before any cancer treatment. The rearrangement joins TRBV6-5 to TRBJ1-2; D perhaps matches TRBD1 (5 bases). CDR3 protein: CASSYSILGDYGYTF. CDR3 DNA: TGTGCCAGCAGTTACTCGATTTTGGGGGACTATGGCTACACCTTC.